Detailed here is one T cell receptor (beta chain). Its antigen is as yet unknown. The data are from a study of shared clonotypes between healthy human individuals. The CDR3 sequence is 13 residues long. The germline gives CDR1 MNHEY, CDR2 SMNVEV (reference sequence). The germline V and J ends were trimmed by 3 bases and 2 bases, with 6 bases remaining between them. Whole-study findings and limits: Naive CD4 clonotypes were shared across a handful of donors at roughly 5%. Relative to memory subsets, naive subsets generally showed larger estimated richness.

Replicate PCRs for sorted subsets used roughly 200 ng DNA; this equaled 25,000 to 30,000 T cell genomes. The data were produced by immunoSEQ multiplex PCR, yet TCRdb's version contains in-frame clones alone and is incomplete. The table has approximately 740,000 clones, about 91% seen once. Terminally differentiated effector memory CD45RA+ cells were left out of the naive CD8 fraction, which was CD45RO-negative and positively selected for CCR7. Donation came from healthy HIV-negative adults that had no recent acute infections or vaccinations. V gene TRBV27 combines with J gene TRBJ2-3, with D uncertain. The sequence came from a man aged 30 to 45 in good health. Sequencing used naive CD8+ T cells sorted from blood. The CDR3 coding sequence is TGTGCCAGCAGTTTGGGGAACACAGATACGCAGTATTTT. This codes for CASSLGNTDTQYF.